The rows below give T cell receptor beta chains drawn from one sample of a study of T cell responses to AZD1222 COVID-19 vaccine. Produced via immunoSEQ multiplex PCR; TCRdb's table is partial and in-frame only. The sample includes over 95,000 clones, approximately 84% of them seen just once. The specimen was peripheral blood, collected 28 days after the second AZD1222 dose. The receptors were gathered from an adult who received the AZD1222 COVID-19 vaccine. Each CDR3 is given with its conserved first and last residue. D genes are given only for firm matches. The size field is filled for only some rows; it gives once, few, many or a size class.

>15|.|TRBJ1-2|.|TRBV6-1
TGTGCCAGCAGTGAAGAACCTACAGGGAACTATGGCTACACCTTC
CASSEEPTGNYGYTF
>15|.|TRBJ1-2|.|TRBV7-3
TGTGCCAGCAGCTTCGGGCAGGGACCAAACTATGGCTACACCTTC
CASSFGQGPNYGYTF
>18|.|TRBJ2-1|TRBD2|TRBV6-6
TGTGCCAGCACTCGGAGACTAGCGGGGGTAAGCCGACACAATGAGCAGTTCTTC
CASTRRLAGVSRHNEQFF
>15|.|TRBJ2-7|.|TRBV7-9
TGTGCCAGCAGCTTAGAGGGTTTCGGAACCTACGAGCAGTACTTC
CASSLEGFGTYEQYF
>17|.|TRBJ2-5|.|TRBV4-3
TGCGCCAGCAGCCAGGGTTCTCTAAGTACAGGCTTGGAGACCCAGTACTTC
CASSQGSLSTGLETQYF
>13|.|TRBJ1-5|.|TRBV11-2
TGTGCCAGCAGCTTAGATAAAGGTCAGCCCCAGCATTTT
CASSLDKGQPQHF
>14|.|TRBJ2-7|.|TRBV11-2
TGTGCCAGCCGCCGGGGGTTGGCCGCGGGGGAGCAGTACTTC
CASRRGLAAGEQYF
>14|.|TRBJ2-1|.|TRBV11-3
TGTGCCAGCAGCTTAGTTTCTAGTCCCAATGAGCAGTTCTTC
CASSLVSSPNEQFF
>14|.|TRBJ1-1|.|TRBV19
TGTGCCAGTAGTGCGGGGGATGGGGTCACTGAAGCTTTCTTT
CASSAGDGVTEAFF
>13|.|TRBJ1-1|.|TRBV27
TGTGCCAGCAGTTTCTTTAAGGAGTTTGAAGCTTTCTTT
CASSFFKEFEAFF
>11|.|TRBJ2-5|TRBD2|TRBV20-1
TGCAGTGTGGCGGGAGGGGAGACCCAGTACTTC
CSVAGGETQYF
>14|once|TRBJ2-5|TRBD2|TRBV19
TGTGCCAGTAACAACCGACTAGCGGAAGAGACCCAGTACTTC
CASNNRLAEETQYF
>14|once|TRBJ1-6|.|TRBV19
TGTGCCAGTAGTATAGGTGGACACCTATCACCCCTCCACTTT
CASSIGGHLSPLHF
>14|.|TRBJ2-1|TRBD1|TRBV6-4
TGTGCCAGCAGTCCGGGACAGACCGGTGGGGAGCAGTTCTTC
CASSPGQTGGEQFF
>15|.|TRBJ1-1|TRBD1|TRBV19
TGTGCCAGTGGGGGACAGGGGGCGTATACGACTGAAGCTTTCTTT
CASGGQGAYTTEAFF
>17|.|TRBJ2-1|TRBD2|TRBV19
TGTGCCAGTAGTTGGTTAGCGGGGGACCCATCCTACAATGAGCAGTTCTTC
CASSWLAGDPSYNEQFF
>14|few|TRBJ2-5|TRBD2|TRBV7-6
TGTGCCAGCACCCAAGGGGGGACTAGCGGGACCCAGTACTTC
CASTQGGTSGTQYF
>14|.|TRBJ1-3|TRBD1|TRBV7-9
TGTGCCAGCAGCCGGACAGGGGTTGGAAACACCATATATTTT
CASSRTGVGNTIYF
>16|.|TRBJ1-2|.|TRBV7-6
TGTGCCAGCAGCTTGATGGAGGGGACCCTCAACTATGGCTACACCTTC
CASSLMEGTLNYGYTF
>15|.|TRBJ1-1|.|TRBV7-9
TGTGCCAGCAGCTTAGCTGAGGGGCTGGGGACTGAAGCTTTCTTT
CASSLAEGLGTEAFF
>15|.|TRBJ2-3|.|TRBV6-4
TGTGCCAGCAGTCCTAGACTTGCCCCGGGAGATACGCAGTATTTT
CASSPRLAPGDTQYF
>12|.|TRBJ1-1|.|TRBV7-9
TGTGCCAGCAGCCACCAGAACACTGAAGCTTTCTTT
CASSHQNTEAFF
>13|.|TRBJ1-1|.|TRBV11-3
TGTGCCAGCAGCACCAGCGGGTATCGGGAAGCTTTCTTT
CASSTSGYREAFF
>15|.|TRBJ2-3|TRBD2|TRBV7-9
TGTGCCAGCAGCCCCGGACTAGCGGACACAGATACGCAGTATTTT
CASSPGLADTDTQYF
>16|.|TRBJ2-5|TRBD1|TRBV7-2
TGTGCCAGCAGCTTAGGTGGGACAGGGCATATGGGGGCCCAGTACTTC
CASSLGGTGHMGAQYF
>13|.|TRBJ1-5|.|TRBV30
TGTGCCTGGAGTCGGTCAGGAAATCAGCCCCAGCATTTT
CAWSRSGNQPQHF